This entry lists 10 T cell receptor beta chains sequenced from one sample in a study of shared clonotypes between healthy human individuals. The protocol was immunoSEQ multiplex PCR, while the TCRdb copy is restricted to in-frame clones and leaves out a portion. Of 2 million to 2.5 million clones listed, roughly 93% are singletons. Material for sequencing was naive CD4+ T cells from PBMCs. Described subset: CD45RA+ positively selected. These receptors were obtained from a young man in good health. Some clones in this sample may be carry-over from other donors' samples.

The chain combines TRBV28 with TRBJ1-5, with a possible D match to TRBD1 (6 bases). V was shortened by 2 bases and J by 6 bases, with 14 bases between the two germline ends. Germline V lookup: CDR1 MDHEN, CDR2 SYDVKM. The CDR3 loop spans 15 amino acids. Here the CDR3 DNA reads TGTGCCAGCAGTTTAGTGCAGGGGAACGTTCAGCCCCAGCATTTT. Translation gives CASSLVQGNVQPQHF.

The chain has TRBV5-1 and TRBJ2-7, with 7 positions matching TRBD1. This CDR3 has 12 amino acids. CDR1 is SGHRS, CDR2 YFSETQ, per germline. J lost 4 bases, V lost 4 bases, and 2 bases had no gene match. The CDR3 loop reads CASSQGQYEQYF. CDR3 sequence (DNA): TGCGCCAGCAGCCAGGGACAGTACGAGCAGTACTTC.

This chain uses TRBV9 with TRBJ2-1, with 9 bases aligning to TRBD2. The CDR3 is 16 residues long. V gave up 0 bases and J gave up 4 bases; unmatched junction bases: 5. Germline V lookup: CDR1 SGDLS, CDR2 YYNGEE. CDR3 sequence (DNA): TGTGCCAGCAGCGTAGTTGTCCTAGCGGGATACAATGAGCAGTTCTTC. This gives the protein CASSVVVLAGYNEQFF.

This rearrangement joins TRBV2 to TRBJ2-3, with D possibly TRBD2 on 6 matching bases. Trimming stripped 1 base from V and 0 bases from J, with 11 bases between. CDR3 size: 16 residues. Germline CDR1 and CDR2: SNHLY and FYNNEI. The CDR3 DNA is TGTGCCAGCAGTGAAGGTTTTAGCGGTAGCACAGATACGCAGTATTTT. Its translation: CASSEGFSGSTDTQYF.

V and J are TRBV27 and TRBJ2-1, with a possible D match to TRBD1 (6 bases). The V end lost 5 bases, the J end lost 2 bases, and 16 bases lay between the germline ends. Germline V gene data show CDR1 as MNHEY and CDR2 as SMNVEV (reference sequence). The length of the CDR3 is 16 residues. In DNA form, the CDR3 reads TGTGCCAGCAGTAGAAGGACAGCCAATCCCTACAATGAGCAGTTCTTC. It yields the protein CASSRRTANPYNEQFF.

The rearrangement uses TRBV27 and TRBJ2-5, with 7 bases lining up with TRBD1. Germline CDR1 is MNHEY and CDR2 is SMNVEV (reference sequence). The CDR3 has 14 residues. Trimming at V came to 3 bases and at J to 2 bases, leaving 3 bases not matched to a gene. CDR3 nucleotides: TGTGCCAGCAGTTTCAACAGGGGACAAGAGACCCAGTACTTC. It encodes CASSFNRGQETQYF.

The J gene is TRBJ2-3, the V gene TRBV2; TRBD2 matches at 7 bases. This CDR3 has 13 residues. With V trimmed by 4 bases and J by 2 bases, 0 bases remained unmatched. Germline CDR1 is SNHLY and CDR2 is FYNNEI. DNA for the CDR3: TGTGCCAGCAGTGGGGACTACACAGATACGCAGTATTTT. This sequence encodes CASSGDYTDTQYF. Combining the CDR3 with reference TRBV2 and TRBJ2-3 gives the whole variable domain EPEVTQTPSHQVTQMGQEVILRCVPISNHLYFYWYRQILGQKVEFLVSFYNNEISEKSEIFDDQFSVERPDGSNFTLKIRSTKLEDSAMYFCASSGDYTDTQYFGPGTRLTVL.

This sequence joins TRBV5-4 and TRBJ1-4, with D possibly being TRBD1 (6 bases). The CDR3 contains 16 residues. The germline V gene encodes CDR1 SGHNT and CDR2 YYREEE (reference sequence). V was trimmed by 5 bases and J by 0 bases, leaving 14 bases between them. As DNA, the CDR3 is TGTGCCAGCAGGGCAGGGGCGAGCTCAACTAATGAAAAACTGTTTTTT. Protein sequence: CASRAGASSTNEKLFF.

The chain couples TRBV2 to TRBJ2-3, with 7 bases that match TRBD2. The CDR3 is 16 residues long. From germline, CDR1 is SNHLY and CDR2 FYNNEI. The V gene end was trimmed by 2 bases and the J gene end by 2 bases; junction bases not matched to a gene: 7. The CDR3 here is CASSERLAAFTDTQYF. The CDR3 region has the DNA TGTGCCAGCAGTGAAAGGCTAGCGGCATTCACAGATACGCAGTATTTT.

V usage is TRBV7-3 and J usage is TRBJ1-6, with TRBD1 as a possible D gene (6 bases). Germline V lookup: CDR1 SGHTA, CDR2 FQGTGA. Trimming pared 5 bases from V and 10 bases from J, leaving 12 bases between. This CDR3 contains 13 residues. The CDR3 sequence: CASSLEGGSPLHF. CDR3 bases: TGTGCCAGCAGCCTAGAGGGGGGATCACCCCTCCACTTT.